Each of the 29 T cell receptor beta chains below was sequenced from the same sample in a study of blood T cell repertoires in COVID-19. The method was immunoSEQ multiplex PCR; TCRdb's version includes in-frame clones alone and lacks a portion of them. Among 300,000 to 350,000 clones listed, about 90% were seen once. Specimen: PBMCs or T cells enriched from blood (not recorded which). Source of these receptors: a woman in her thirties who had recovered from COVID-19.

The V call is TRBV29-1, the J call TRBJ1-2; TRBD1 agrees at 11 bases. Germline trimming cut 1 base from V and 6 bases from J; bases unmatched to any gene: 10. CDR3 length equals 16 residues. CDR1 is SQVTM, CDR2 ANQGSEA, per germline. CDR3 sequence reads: CSVEGTGGTREDGYTF. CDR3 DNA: TGCAGCGTTGAAGGGACAGGGGGCACCCGTGAGGATGGCTACACCTTC.

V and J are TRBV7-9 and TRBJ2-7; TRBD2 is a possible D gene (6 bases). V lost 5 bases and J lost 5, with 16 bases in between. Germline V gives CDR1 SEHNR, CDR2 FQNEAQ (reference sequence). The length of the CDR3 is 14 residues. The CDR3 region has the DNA TGTGCCAGCAGCCAATACGGGAGAGGGGACGAGCAGTACTTC. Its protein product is CASSQYGRGDEQYF.

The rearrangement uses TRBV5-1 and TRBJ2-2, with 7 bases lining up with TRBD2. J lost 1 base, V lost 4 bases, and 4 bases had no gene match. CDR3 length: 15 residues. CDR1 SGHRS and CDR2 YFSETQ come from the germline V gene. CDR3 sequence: CASSLSGENTGELFF. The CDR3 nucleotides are TGCGCCAGCAGCCTAAGCGGGGAGAACACCGGGGAGCTGTTTTTT.

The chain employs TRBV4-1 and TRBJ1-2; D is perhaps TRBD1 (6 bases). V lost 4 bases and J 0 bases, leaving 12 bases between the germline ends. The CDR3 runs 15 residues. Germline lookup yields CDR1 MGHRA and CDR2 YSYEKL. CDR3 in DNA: TGCGCCAGCAGCCCGGACGGACAGACTAACTATGGCTACACCTTC. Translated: CASSPDGQTNYGYTF.

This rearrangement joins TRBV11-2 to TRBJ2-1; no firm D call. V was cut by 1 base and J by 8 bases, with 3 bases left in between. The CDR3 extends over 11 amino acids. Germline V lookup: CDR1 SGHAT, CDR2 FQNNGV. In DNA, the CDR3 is TGTGCCAGCAGCTTAGGGCATGAGCAGTTCTTC. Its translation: CASSLGHEQFF.

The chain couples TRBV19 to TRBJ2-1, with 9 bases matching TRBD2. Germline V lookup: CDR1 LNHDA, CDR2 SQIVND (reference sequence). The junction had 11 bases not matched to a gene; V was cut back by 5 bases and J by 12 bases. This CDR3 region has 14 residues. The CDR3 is CASSVIAGDPGQFF. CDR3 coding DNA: TGTGCCAGTAGTGTTATAGCGGGAGACCCCGGGCAGTTCTTC.

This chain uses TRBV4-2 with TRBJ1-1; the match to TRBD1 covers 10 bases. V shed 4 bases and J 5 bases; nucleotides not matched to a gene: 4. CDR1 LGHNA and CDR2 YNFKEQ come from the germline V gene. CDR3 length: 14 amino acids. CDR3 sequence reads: CASSPGTGETEAFF. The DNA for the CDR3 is TGTGCCAGCAGCCCTGGGACAGGGGAAACTGAAGCTTTCTTT.

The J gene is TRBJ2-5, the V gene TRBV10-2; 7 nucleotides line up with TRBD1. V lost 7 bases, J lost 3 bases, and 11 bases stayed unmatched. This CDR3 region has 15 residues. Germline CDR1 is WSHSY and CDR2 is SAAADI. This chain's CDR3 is CASNPTRTGEETQYF. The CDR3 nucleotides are TGCGCCAGCAACCCAACTCGGACAGGAGAAGAGACCCAGTACTTC.

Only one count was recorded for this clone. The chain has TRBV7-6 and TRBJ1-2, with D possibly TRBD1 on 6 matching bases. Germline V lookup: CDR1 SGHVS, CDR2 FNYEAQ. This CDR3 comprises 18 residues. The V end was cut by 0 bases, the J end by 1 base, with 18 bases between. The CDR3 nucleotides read TGTGCCAGCAGCTTAGCGGGGACAAACCGGATACTTAACTATGGCTACACCTTC. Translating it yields CASSLAGTNRILNYGYTF.

The CDR3 spells CASSLVRGGNTIYF. In nucleotides, the CDR3 is TGTGCCAGCAGCCTGGTCAGAGGTGGAAACACCATATATTTT. The J gene is TRBJ1-3, the V gene TRBV3-1 (or the pseudogene TRBV3-2); D is unresolved. The CDR3 spans 14 residues. V was clipped by 4 bases and J by 3 bases, with 10 bases between them. The germline CDR1 and CDR2 sequences are LGHDT and YNNKEL (reference sequence).

The CDR3 DNA sequence: TGTGCCAGCAGTCCTCAGACTAGCGGAATATACAATGAGCAGTTCTTC. The encoded protein is CASSPQTSGIYNEQFF. The chain joins TRBV27 to TRBJ2-1; TRBD2 agrees at 9 bases. V was pared by 5 bases and J by 4 bases, with 9 bases of the junction left unmatched. The germline V gene encodes CDR1 MNHEY and CDR2 SMNVEV (reference sequence). The CDR3 has 16 residues.

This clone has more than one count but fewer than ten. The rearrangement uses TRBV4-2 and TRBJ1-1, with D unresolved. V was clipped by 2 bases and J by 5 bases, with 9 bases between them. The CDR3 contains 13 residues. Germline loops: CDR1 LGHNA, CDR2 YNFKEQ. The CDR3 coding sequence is TGTGCCAGCAGCCAACACCAGAGGACTGAAGCTTTCTTT. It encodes CASSQHQRTEAFF.

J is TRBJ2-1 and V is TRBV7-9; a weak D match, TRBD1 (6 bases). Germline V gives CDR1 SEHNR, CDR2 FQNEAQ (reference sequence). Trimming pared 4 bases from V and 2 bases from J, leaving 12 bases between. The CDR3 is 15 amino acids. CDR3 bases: TGTGCCAGCAGCTGGACAGTGGATCCCTACAATGAGCAGTTCTTC. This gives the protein CASSWTVDPYNEQFF. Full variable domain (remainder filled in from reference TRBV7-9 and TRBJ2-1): DTGVSQNPRHKITKRGQNVTFRCDPISEHNRLYWYRQTLGQGPEFLTYFQNEAQLEKSRLLSDRFSAERPKGSFSTLEIQRTEQGDSAMYLCASSWTVDPYNEQFFGPGTRLTVL.

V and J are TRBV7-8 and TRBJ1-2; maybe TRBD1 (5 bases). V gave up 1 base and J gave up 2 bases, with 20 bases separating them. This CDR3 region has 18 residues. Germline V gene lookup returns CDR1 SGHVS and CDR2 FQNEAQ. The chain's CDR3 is CASSLEIRGGGLNYGYTF. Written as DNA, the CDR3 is TGTGCCAGCAGCTTAGAGATAAGGGGCGGAGGACTAAACTATGGCTACACCTTC.

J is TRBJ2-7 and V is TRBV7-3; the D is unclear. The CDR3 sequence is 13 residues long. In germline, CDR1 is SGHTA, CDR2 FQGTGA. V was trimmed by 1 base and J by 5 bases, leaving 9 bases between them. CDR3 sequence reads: CASSLSVRDEQYF. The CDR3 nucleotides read TGTGCCAGCAGCTTAAGTGTCCGGGACGAGCAGTACTTC.

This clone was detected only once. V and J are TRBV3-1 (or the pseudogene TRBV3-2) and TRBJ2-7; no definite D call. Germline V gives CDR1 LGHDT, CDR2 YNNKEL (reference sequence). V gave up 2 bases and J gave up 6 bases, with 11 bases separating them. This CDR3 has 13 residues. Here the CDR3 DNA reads TGTGCCAGCAGCCAAAGTCAGGTTAGCGAGCAGTACTTC. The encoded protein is CASSQSQVSEQYF.

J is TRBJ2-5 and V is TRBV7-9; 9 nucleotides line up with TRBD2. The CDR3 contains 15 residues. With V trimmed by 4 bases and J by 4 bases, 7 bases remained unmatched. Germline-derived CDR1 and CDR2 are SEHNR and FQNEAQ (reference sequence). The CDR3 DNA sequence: TGTGCCAGCAGCTCGGGACTAGCACTGGGAGAGACCCAGTACTTC. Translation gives CASSSGLALGETQYF.

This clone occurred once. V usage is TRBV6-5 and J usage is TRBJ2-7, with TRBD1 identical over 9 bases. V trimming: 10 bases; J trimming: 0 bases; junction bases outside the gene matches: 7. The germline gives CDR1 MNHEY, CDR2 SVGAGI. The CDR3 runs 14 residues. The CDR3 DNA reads TGTGCCATAATTTCGGGACAGGGCTCCTACGAGCAGTACTTC. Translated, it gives CAIISGQGSYEQYF.

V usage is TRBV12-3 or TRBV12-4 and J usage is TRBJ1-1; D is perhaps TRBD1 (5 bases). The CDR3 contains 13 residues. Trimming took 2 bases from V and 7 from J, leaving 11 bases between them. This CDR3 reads CASSLQGGGEAFF. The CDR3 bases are TGTGCCAGCAGTTTACAGGGAGGAGGTGAAGCTTTCTTT.

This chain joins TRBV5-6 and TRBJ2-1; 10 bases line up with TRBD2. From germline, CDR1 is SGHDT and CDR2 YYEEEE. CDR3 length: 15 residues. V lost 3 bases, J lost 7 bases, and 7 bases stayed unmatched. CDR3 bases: TGTGCCAGCAGCTCCTCTAGCGGGAGTTTTAATGAGCAGTTCTTC. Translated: CASSSSSGSFNEQFF.

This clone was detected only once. CDR3 DNA: TGTGCCACCAGCCGAGGACTAGCGGGAAGCTCCTACAATGAGCAGTTCTTC. Protein product: CATSRGLAGSSYNEQFF. The chain is built from TRBV15 and TRBJ2-1, with TRBD2 matching over 12 bases. The J segment lost 0 bases and the V segment lost 5 bases, leaving 5 bases of the junction unmatched. Looked up from germline, CDR1 is LNHNV and CDR2 is YYDKDF (reference sequence). The CDR3 loop spans 17 amino acids.

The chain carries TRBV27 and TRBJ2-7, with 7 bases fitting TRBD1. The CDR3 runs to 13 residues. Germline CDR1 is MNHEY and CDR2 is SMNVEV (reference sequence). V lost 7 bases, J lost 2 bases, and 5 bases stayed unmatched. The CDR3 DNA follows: TGTGCCAGCATTCGGACAGGTACCTACGAGCAGTACTTC. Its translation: CASIRTGTYEQYF.

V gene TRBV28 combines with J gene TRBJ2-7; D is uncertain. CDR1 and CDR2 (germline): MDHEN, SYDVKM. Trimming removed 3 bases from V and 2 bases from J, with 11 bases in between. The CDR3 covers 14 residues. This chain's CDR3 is CASSLYGFAYEQYF. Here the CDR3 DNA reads TGTGCCAGCAGTTTGTACGGGTTTGCCTACGAGCAGTACTTC.

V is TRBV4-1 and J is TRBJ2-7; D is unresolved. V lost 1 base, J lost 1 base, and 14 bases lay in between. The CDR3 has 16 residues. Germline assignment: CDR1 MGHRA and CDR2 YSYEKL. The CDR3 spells CASSQAPAPGSYEQYF. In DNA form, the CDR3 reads TGCGCCAGCAGCCAAGCACCCGCTCCCGGGTCCTACGAGCAGTACTTC.

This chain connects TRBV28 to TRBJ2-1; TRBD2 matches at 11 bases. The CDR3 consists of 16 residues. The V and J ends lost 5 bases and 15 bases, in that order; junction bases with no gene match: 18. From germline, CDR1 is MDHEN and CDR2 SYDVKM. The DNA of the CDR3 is TGTGCCAGCAGTCCCCATTTGCTAGCGGGAGGAACTGTGTGGTTCTTC. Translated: CASSPHLLAGGTVWFF.

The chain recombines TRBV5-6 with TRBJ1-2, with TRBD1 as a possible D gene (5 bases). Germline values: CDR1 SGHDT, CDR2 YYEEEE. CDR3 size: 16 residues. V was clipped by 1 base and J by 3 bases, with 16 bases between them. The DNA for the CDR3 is TGTGCCAGCAGCTTGAAGTCTTTGGACATATACTATGGCTACACCTTC. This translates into CASSLKSLDIYYGYTF.

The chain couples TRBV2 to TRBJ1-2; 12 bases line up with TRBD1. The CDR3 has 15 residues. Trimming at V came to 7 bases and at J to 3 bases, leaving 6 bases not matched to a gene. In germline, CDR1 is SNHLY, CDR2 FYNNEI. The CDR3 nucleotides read TGTGCCAGCACCTCCGGGACAGGGGGCTACTATGGCTACACCTTC. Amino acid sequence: CASTSGTGGYYGYTF.

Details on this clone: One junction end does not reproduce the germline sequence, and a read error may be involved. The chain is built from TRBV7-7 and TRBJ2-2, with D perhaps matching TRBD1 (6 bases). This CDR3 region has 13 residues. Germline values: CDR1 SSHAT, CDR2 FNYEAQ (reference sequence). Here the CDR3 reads CASSPTGAGELFF. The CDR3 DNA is TGTGCTAGCAGCCCGACAGGTGCCGGGGAGCTGTTTTTT.

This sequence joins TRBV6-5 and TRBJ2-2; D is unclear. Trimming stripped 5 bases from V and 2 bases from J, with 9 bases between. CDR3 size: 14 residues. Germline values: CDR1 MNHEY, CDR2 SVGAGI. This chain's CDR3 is CASSRQTNTGELFF. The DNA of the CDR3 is TGTGCCAGCAGTCGGCAGACTAACACCGGGGAGCTGTTTTTT.